This record looks at one T cell receptor (beta chain) sequence and its context. V lost 2 bases, J lost 8 bases, and 12 bases stayed unmatched. In germline, CDR1 is SGHRS, CDR2 YFSETQ. This CDR3 region has 16 residues. The method was immunoSEQ multiplex PCR; TCRdb's version includes in-frame clones alone and lacks a portion of them. This sample has 95,000 to 150,000 clones, with roughly 82% found just once. The source of the sample is a study of PD-L1 blockade in urothelial cancer. Study summary: Blood analysis occurred 3 weeks (second dose) and 6 weeks after treatment start.

Time point noted: peripheral blood 6 weeks after treatment start. The sequencing here drew on PBMCs, taken around atezolizumab (anti-PD-L1) treatment. This sequence originates from a man over 45 with urothelial cancer. The chain carries TRBV5-1 and TRBJ1-4; 7 bases line up with TRBD1. This CDR3 reads CASSFTGTVVREKLFF. The CDR3 DNA sequence: TGCGCCAGCAGCTTCACAGGGACAGTTGTACGGGAAAAACTGTTTTTT.